Listed here are 13 T cell receptor beta chains from one sample, sequenced in a study of blood T cell repertoires in COVID-19. Sequencing used immunoSEQ multiplex PCR; TCRdb keeps in-frame clones, though not all of them. The profile shows some 340,000 clones, over 80% of them singletons. Sequenced sample: PBMCs or T cells enriched from blood (not recorded which). The receptors come from a woman in her forties or fifties who had recovered from COVID-19.

The chain combines TRBV5-1 with TRBJ2-5, with a tentative D call TRBD2 (6 bases). The CDR3 is 14 amino acids. Germline CDR1 SGHRS, CDR2 YFSETQ. The V end was cut by 4 bases, the J end by 1 base, with 11 bases between. This CDR3 reads CASSPGRGQETQYF. The CDR3 region has the DNA TGCGCCAGCAGCCCCGGGAGAGGCCAAGAGACCCAGTACTTC.

CDR3 residues: CASSRTTSGPRSSTDTQYF. The CDR3 nucleotides are TGTGCCAGCAGCCGAACTACTAGCGGGCCCAGGTCTAGCACAGATACGCAGTATTTT. The gene calls are TRBV5-6 and TRBJ2-3, with TRBD2 matching 9 bases. The CDR3 totals 19 residues. The germline gives CDR1 SGHDT, CDR2 YYEEEE. Trimming cost V 4 bases and J 0 bases; bases outside gene matches: 15.

This clone has a handful of counts. The rearrangement links TRBV4-2 to TRBJ2-1; 11 bases map to TRBD2. Germline V gives CDR1 LGHNA, CDR2 YNFKEQ. J gave up 9 bases and V 0 bases, and 16 bases lay outside the gene matches. The CDR3 contains 19 residues. CDR3 nucleotide sequence: TGTGCCAGCAGCCAAGACCCCAAACTAGCGGGAGATCGGGGTCCTGAGCAGTTCTTC. Protein sequence: CASSQDPKLAGDRGPEQFF.

V gene TRBV27 combines with J gene TRBJ2-2; 11 bases match TRBD2. This CDR3 is built from 15 residues. Germline trimming cut 3 bases from V and 7 bases from J; bases unmatched to any gene: 4. Germline CDR1 MNHEY, CDR2 SMNVEV (reference sequence). The CDR3 spells CASSFLAGGRGELFF. The CDR3 bases are TGTGCCAGCAGTTTCCTAGCGGGAGGCCGCGGGGAGCTGTTTTTT.

J is TRBJ1-2 and V is TRBV29-1; no clear D. Germline V gene lookup returns CDR1 SQVTM and CDR2 ANQGSEA. The CDR3 has 12 residues. V was pared by 3 bases and J by 4 bases, with 9 bases between. CDR3: CSVEKGSYGYTF. The CDR3, as DNA: TGCAGCGTTGAGAAAGGGAGCTATGGCTACACCTTC.

This sequence joins TRBV20-1 and TRBJ1-2, with 7 bases lining up with TRBD1. The CDR3 consists of 15 residues. Germline V lookup: CDR1 DFQATT, CDR2 SNEGSKA (reference sequence). V lost 3 bases and J lost 0; bases outside the gene matches: 7. CDR3 nucleotides: TGCAGTGCTAGTTCTCAGGGGGGTCCTAACTATGGCTACACCTTC. It encodes CSASSQGGPNYGYTF.

The rearrangement links TRBV21-1 to TRBJ2-7; TRBD1 is the table's D call and was not checked against the DNA. TRBV21-1 is a pseudogene locus. The CDR3 covers 14 residues. CDR3 coding DNA: TGTGCCAGCGCAACGGACAGGGATCCCTACGAGCAGTACTTC. Amino acid sequence: CASATDRDPYEQYF.

This rearrangement joins TRBV9 to TRBJ2-7; D is uncertain. Trimming left V 3 bases short and J 0 bases short, with 13 bases between. The CDR3 length is 15 residues. Germline CDR1 is SGDLS and CDR2 is YYNGEE. The CDR3 bases are TGTGCCAGCAGCGCACAGCCATCGTTCTCCTACGAGCAGTACTTC. This sequence encodes CASSAQPSFSYEQYF.

The CDR3 DNA sequence: TGTGCCAGCAGCTTCAACAGGGGCGCTGAAGCTTTCTTT. Its translation is CASSFNRGAEAFF. The J gene is TRBJ1-1, the V gene TRBV11-3, with 7 positions matching TRBD1. V trimming: 3 bases; J trimming: 6 bases; junction bases outside the gene matches: 4. The CDR3 runs 13 residues. From germline, CDR1 is SGHNT and CDR2 YENEEA. Drawing the rest from reference TRBV11-3 and TRBJ1-1, the complete variable domain is EAGVVQSPRYKIIEKKQPVAFWCNPISGHNTLYWYLQNLGQGPELLIRYENEEAVDDSQLPKDRFSAERLKGVDSTLKIQPAELGDSAVYLCASSFNRGAEAFFGQGTRLTVV.

The chain uses TRBV20-1 and TRBJ2-3; perhaps TRBD2 as D (7 bases). V gave up 6 bases and J gave up 2 bases, with 18 bases separating them. The germline V gene encodes CDR1 DFQATT and CDR2 SNEGSKA (reference sequence). The CDR3 has 15 amino acids. DNA for the CDR3: TGCAGTGCGAGTATCGCAGGGGACTACACAGATACGCAGTATTTT. It yields the protein CSASIAGDYTDTQYF.

The chain has TRBV19 and TRBJ2-1, with 11 bases that match TRBD2. The CDR3 length is 13 residues. Germline CDR1 reads LNHDA; CDR2 reads SQIVND (reference sequence). V lost 3 bases, J lost 13 bases, and 5 bases stayed unmatched. The CDR3 loop is CASSIKTSGRQFF. Written as DNA, the CDR3 is TGTGCCAGTAGTATCAAAACTAGCGGGAGACAGTTCTTC.

The chain links TRBV7-9 to TRBJ2-2, with D perhaps TRBD1 (6 bases). Germline CDR1 and CDR2: SEHNR and FQNEAQ (reference sequence). Trimming removed 6 bases from V and 5 bases from J, with 13 bases in between. The CDR3 covers 14 residues. The CDR3 here is CASRLQGTTGELFF. The CDR3 DNA reads as TGTGCCAGCAGGTTACAGGGAACGACCGGGGAGCTGTTTTTT.

J is TRBJ2-5 and V is TRBV2; possibly TRBD1 for D (5 bases). Per germline, CDR1 SNHLY and CDR2 FYNNEI. The CDR3 is 14 residues long. Between the trimmed V and J ends, which lost 7 bases and 4 bases, there was a span of 16 bases. CDR3 loop: CASKESGLGETQYF. In DNA form, the CDR3 reads TGTGCCAGCAAAGAGTCAGGGCTGGGAGAGACCCAGTACTTC.